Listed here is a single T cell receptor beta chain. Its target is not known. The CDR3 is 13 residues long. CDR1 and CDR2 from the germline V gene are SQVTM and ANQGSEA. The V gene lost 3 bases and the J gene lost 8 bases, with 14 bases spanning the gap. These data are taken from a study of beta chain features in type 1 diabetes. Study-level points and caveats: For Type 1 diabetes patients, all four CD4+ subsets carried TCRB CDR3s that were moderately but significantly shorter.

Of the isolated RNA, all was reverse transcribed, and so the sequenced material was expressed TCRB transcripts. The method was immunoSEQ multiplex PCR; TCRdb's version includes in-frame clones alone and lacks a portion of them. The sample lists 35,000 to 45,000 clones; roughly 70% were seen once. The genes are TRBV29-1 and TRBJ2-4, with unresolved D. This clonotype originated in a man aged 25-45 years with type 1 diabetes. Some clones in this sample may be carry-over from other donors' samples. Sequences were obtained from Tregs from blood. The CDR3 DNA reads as TGCAGCGTTGAGTTCCTCGGGTTGGACATTCAGTACTTC. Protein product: CSVEFLGLDIQYF.